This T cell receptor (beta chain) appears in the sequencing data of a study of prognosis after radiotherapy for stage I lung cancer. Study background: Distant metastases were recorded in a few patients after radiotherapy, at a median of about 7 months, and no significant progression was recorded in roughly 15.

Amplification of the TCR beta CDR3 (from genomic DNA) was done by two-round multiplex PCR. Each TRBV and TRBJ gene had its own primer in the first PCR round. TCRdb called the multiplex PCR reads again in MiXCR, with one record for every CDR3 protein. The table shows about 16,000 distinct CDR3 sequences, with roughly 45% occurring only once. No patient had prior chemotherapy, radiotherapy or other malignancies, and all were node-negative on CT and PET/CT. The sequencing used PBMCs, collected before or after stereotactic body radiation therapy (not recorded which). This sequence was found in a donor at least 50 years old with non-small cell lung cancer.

The CDR3 coding sequence is TGTGCCAGCAGTGGGAGCTTTCTCTCTGGAAACACCATATATTTT. Amino acid sequence: CASSGSFLSGNTIYF. V usage is TRBV6-1 and J usage is TRBJ1-3; D is undetermined. The germline gives CDR1 MNHNS, CDR2 SASEGT. The CDR3 is 15 residues long. Trimming removed 4 bases from V and 0 bases from J, with 10 bases in between.